A selection of T cell receptor beta chains follows, all from one sample in a study of T-cell reconstitution after alpha-beta-depleted transplantation in children. TCRdb independently ran MiXCR on the PCR reads; one entry per CDR3 protein. The sample lists hundreds of thousands of distinct CDR3 sequences; about 15% were seen once. The specimen was PBMCs from the stem cell graft donor, collected from the stem cell graft. The receptors here all came from a human donor who donated a stem cell graft to a child with acute myeloid leukemia. The CDR3 runs from the conserved cysteine through the conserved F or W. Each record gives: J gene, clone size, D gene, V gene, CDR3 DNA, CDR3 protein. A D gene is named only where the DNA matches it firmly. Size values are once, few and many counts, or a class for expanded clones, and some rows have none.

>TRBJ2-3|many|TRBD1|TRBV7-6
TGTGCCAGCAGCTTAGCCCGGGACAGGGTGTATTTT
CASSLARDRVYF
>TRBJ1-2|many|NA|TRBV7-2
TGTGCCAGCAGTTCCCTCGGCTATGGCTACACCTTC
CASSSLGYGYTF
>TRBJ2-1|many|TRBD2|TRBV5-1
TGCGCCAGCAGCTTGAGGCCTAGCGGGGGAGGTGAGCAGTTCTTC
CASSLRPSGGGEQFF
>TRBJ2-2|few|NA|TRBV9
TGTGCCAGCAGCGTCGATAACACCGGGGAGCTGTTTTTT
CASSVDNTGELFF
>TRBJ2-5|many|TRBD2|TRBV20-1
TGCAGTGCTAGAGAGGTTAGCGGGGCGATCCAAGAGACCCAGTACTTC
CSAREVSGAIQETQYF
>TRBJ2-2|NA|NA|TRBV9
TGTGCCAGCAGCGTAGCAGGCGCGAACACCGGGGAGCTGTTTTTT
CASSVAGANTGELFF
>TRBJ2-2|few|NA|TRBV7-9
TGTGCCAGCAGCCCTCCAGGGAGCGGGGAGCTGTTTTTT
CASSPPGSGELFF
>TRBJ1-6|few|TRBD1|TRBV7-2
TGTGCCAGCAGCTTCCACAGGGGGGGCTCCTATAATTCACCCCTCCACTTT
CASSFHRGGSYNSPLHF
>TRBJ2-1|NA|NA|TRBV12-3/TRBV12-4
TGTGCCAGCACCTTGGGGGCCCTCCTCTCCTACAATGAGCAGTTCTTC
CASTLGALLSYNEQFF
>TRBJ1-6|medium-sized|TRBD1|TRBV20-1
TGCAGTGCTAGTACAGGGGGCGAGAATTCACCCCTCCACTTT
CSASTGGENSPLHF
>TRBJ2-5|few|NA|TRBV11-2
TGTGCCAGCAGCTCCCGGACCGAGACCCAGTACTTC
CASSSRTETQYF
>TRBJ1-1|many|TRBD1|TRBV4-1
TGCGCCAGCAGCCAAGGAGGACAGGGGAACACTGAAGCTTTCTTT
CASSQGGQGNTEAFF
>TRBJ1-1|few|NA|TRBV27
TGTGCCAGCAGTTTACGGGGGGGAGTAGAGGTAGCTTTCTTT
CASSLRGGVEVAFF
>TRBJ2-1|NA|NA|TRBV12-3/TRBV12-4
TGTGCCAGCAGTTTTGGCGAACTACCTTACAATGAGCAGTTCTTC
CASSFGELPYNEQFF
>TRBJ1-5|many|NA|TRBV7-2
TGTGCCAGCAGCTTAGGGGGAGGGCATAGCAATCAGCCCCAGCATTTT
CASSLGGGHSNQPQHF
>TRBJ1-1|NA|NA|TRBV10-3
TGTGCCATCAGCTTACAGGGTGCCACTGAAGCTTTCTTT
CAISLQGATEAFF
>TRBJ2-3|many|TRBD2|TRBV20-1
TGCAGTGCTAGAGGTGCAGGACTAGCTTTTTCGGTAACAGATACGCAGTATTTT
CSARGAGLAFSVTDTQYF
>TRBJ2-3|many|NA|TRBV5-5
TGTGCCAGCAGCTGGGGGGCGCGGTCAGATACGCAGTATTTT
CASSWGARSDTQYF
>TRBJ2-1|NA|TRBD1|TRBV7-2
TGTGCCAGCAGCCCCGGGACAGGGGGCGAGGATGAGCAGTTCTTC
CASSPGTGGEDEQFF
>TRBJ2-5|many|TRBD1|TRBV24-1
TGTGCCACCAGTGATTTACGACAGGGAAACGTGGAGACCCAGTACTTC
CATSDLRQGNVETQYF
>TRBJ2-3|NA|NA|TRBV10-3
TGTGCCATCAGTGAGGGGGAGACACTTCCGCAGTATTTT
CAISEGETLPQYF
>TRBJ2-7|many|TRBD1|TRBV12-3/TRBV12-4
TGTGCCAGCAGCCCGGACAGGAGTCTCTACGAGCAGTACTTC
CASSPDRSLYEQYF
>TRBJ2-2|few|NA|TRBV7-9
TGTGCCAGCAGCCCCCGGTTGGAGAGCGGGGAGCTGTTTTTT
CASSPRLESGELFF
>TRBJ2-1|NA|TRBD1|TRBV20-1
TGCAGTGCTCCGCCGCCACAGGGGATGTCCTACAATGAGCAGTTCTTC
CSAPPPQGMSYNEQFF
>TRBJ1-3|NA|TRBD1|TRBV11-2
TGTGCCAGCAGCCCGCTCCGGGACAGGGGTAAAGGAAACACCATATATTTT
CASSPLRDRGKGNTIYF
>TRBJ2-3|NA|TRBD2|TRBV7-3
TGTGCCAGCTTGCTTGCGGGGGGACGCACAGATACGCAGTATTTT
CASLLAGGRTDTQYF
>TRBJ1-1|few|TRBD1|TRBV6-5
TGTGCCAGCAGTCACCGGGACAGGGGCGCTGAAGCTTTCTTT
CASSHRDRGAEAFF
>TRBJ2-3|NA|TRBD2|TRBV7-3
TGTGCCAGCAGCTTTTATGGCCCTAGCGGGGGCGTCTCAGATACGCAGTATTTT
CASSFYGPSGGVSDTQYF
>TRBJ2-5|few|NA|TRBV9
TGTGCCAGCAGCTTTGACGGATCCCAAGAGACCCAGTACTTC
CASSFDGSQETQYF
>TRBJ1-2|NA|TRBD1|TRBV5-4
TGTGCCAGCAGCTTGGGGGACAGTCTCTATGGCTACACCTTC
CASSLGDSLYGYTF
>TRBJ2-3|many|TRBD2|TRBV20-1
TGCAGTGCTCGGACTAGCGGGGGGAAATTCACAGATACGCAGTATTTT
CSARTSGGKFTDTQYF
>TRBJ2-1|many|TRBD1|TRBV20-1
TGCAGTGCTCGGGACAGGGTCCACAATGAGCAGTTCTTC
CSARDRVHNEQFF
>TRBJ2-7|few|NA|TRBV5-1
TGCGCCAGCAGCCCCGATGGGGACGGATTCTACGAGCAGTACTTC
CASSPDGDGFYEQYF
>TRBJ1-1|many|NA|TRBV13
TGTGCCAGCAGCTTCGGGGGGCCGAACACTGAAGCTTTCTTT
CASSFGGPNTEAFF
>TRBJ1-4|few|NA|TRBV28
TGTGCCAGCAGTTTCTTGCGTTCTAATGAAAAACTGTTTTTT
CASSFLRSNEKLFF
>TRBJ2-2|NA|NA|TRBV6-2/TRBV6-3
TGTGCCAGCAGTCGTCCAGGGAACACCGGGGAGCTGTTTTTT
CASSRPGNTGELFF
>TRBJ2-7|NA|NA|TRBV25-1
TGTGCCACCAGGACGGCGACCCACGAGCAGTACTTC
CATRTATHEQYF
>TRBJ1-2|NA|NA|TRBV11-2
TGTGCCAGCAGCTTAGATGGGGTGATGGATGGCTACACCTTC
CASSLDGVMDGYTF
>TRBJ2-2|NA|NA|TRBV25-1
TGTGCCAGCGGGGGAAGGTCGGACCCCTCTATTCCCGGGGAGCTGTTTTTT
CASGGRSDPSIPGELFF
>TRBJ2-1|NA|NA|TRBV20-1
TGCAGTGCTAGAAGGGAGGACGGGGGCCTTTACAATGAGCAGTTCTTC
CSARREDGGLYNEQFF
>TRBJ1-6|many|NA|TRBV20-1
TGCAGTGCTAGGGAGGGGCGAAACTCCTATAATTCACCCCTCCACTTT
CSAREGRNSYNSPLHF
>TRBJ2-5|many|NA|TRBV7-2
TGTGCCAGCAGCTTAGCCCGAGAGACCCAGTACTTC
CASSLARETQYF
>TRBJ1-2|few|NA|TRBV12-3/TRBV12-4
TGTGCCAGCAGTGGTATCAACACGGTTCTTCCGGATGGCTACACCTTC
CASSGINTVLPDGYTF
>TRBJ2-5|many|NA|TRBV29-1
TGCAGCGTTCCGACCCCGGGGACCCAGTACTTC
CSVPTPGTQYF
>TRBJ2-7|once|TRBD2|TRBV3-1
TGTGCCAGCAGCCGGGGAGCGGGGGAGACCTACGAGCAGTACTTC
CASSRGAGETYEQYF
>TRBJ1-2|many|NA|TRBV7-2
TGTGCCAGCAGCTTACCGGACGGCTATGGCTACACCTTC
CASSLPDGYGYTF
>TRBJ1-2|many|TRBD1|TRBV30
TGTGCCTGGAGCCAGGGGGAGGGTGGCTACACCTTC
CAWSQGEGGYTF
>TRBJ2-1|few|NA|TRBV7-2
TGTGCCAGCAGCCCCGTTGGGCCCGTGTCCTACAATGAGCAGTTCTTC
CASSPVGPVSYNEQFF
>TRBJ1-5|few|NA|TRBV15
TGTGCCACCAGCAGTGCCCATGGCGGGCCCCAGCATTTT
CATSSAHGGPQHF
>TRBJ2-1|few|TRBD1|TRBV18
TGTGCCAGCTCACCATTCAGGGGGCTAAGCTCCTACAATGAGCAGTTCTTC
CASSPFRGLSSYNEQFF
>TRBJ2-3|many|TRBD1|TRBV7-2
TGTGCCAGCAGCGCCGCCGGGACAGGTGTCACAGATACGCAGTATTTT
CASSAAGTGVTDTQYF
>TRBJ1-1|NA|NA|TRBV13
TGTGCCAGCAGCACATGGACGTACCCTGAAGCTTTCTTT
CASSTWTYPEAFF
>TRBJ2-1|NA|NA|TRBV28
TGTGCCAGCAGTTTATTGGGCGGGGGCACCTACAATGAGCAGTTCTTC
CASSLLGGGTYNEQFF
>TRBJ2-7|many|NA|TRBV24-1
TGTGCCACCAGTGAACCACCGGACGACGAGCAGTACTTC
CATSEPPDDEQYF
>TRBJ1-5|few|TRBD1|TRBV12-3/TRBV12-4
TGTGCCAGCAGTCTCGGGACAGGGGCCCTCAACAATCAGCCCCAGCATTTT
CASSLGTGALNNQPQHF
>TRBJ2-3|NA|NA|TRBV5-1
TGCGCCAGCAGCTTGGAGGGACGGCGCACAGATACGCAGTATTTT
CASSLEGRRTDTQYF
>TRBJ2-2|many|NA|TRBV7-3
TGTGCCAGCAGCACGAGGAGGACAACGAACACCGGGGAGCTGTTTTTT
CASSTRRTTNTGELFF
>TRBJ1-3|NA|NA|TRBV7-8
TGTGCCAGCAGCCCGACGATGTATTCGGCAGGGTTTGGAAACACCATATATTTT
CASSPTMYSAGFGNTIYF